The present TCR beta chain was sequenced within a study of cytomegalovirus exposure and HLA in healthy donors. Overall study findings and caveats: Per a prior analysis, the majority of TCR beta V segments were productive roughly 87% or roughly 30% of the time. Analysis was carried out at a later point, and it linked a missense DCLRE1C variant to TCR beta V- and J-gene trimming.

A remark on this clone: The antigen remains undetermined.

The PCR contained 60 Vbeta and 13 Jbeta primers. Here immunoSEQ multiplex PCR was the method, and the copy in TCRdb shows in-frame clones only, minus some. The table has about 150,000 clones, approximately 80% seen once; the top ten hold 1.5% to 1.7%. Specimen: PBMCs. This receptor was identified in a woman in her late teens or twenties in good health and CMV-seronegative.

The CDR3 loop reads CAWSVTGTARLYGYTF. CDR3 DNA: TGTGCCTGGAGTGTAACAGGGACAGCCCGACTTTATGGCTACACCTTC. The V call is TRBV30, the J call TRBJ1-2, with 7 nucleotides matching TRBD1. From germline, CDR1 is GTSNPN and CDR2 SVGIG (reference sequence). CDR3 length: 16 amino acids. The V and J ends lost 0 bases and 5 bases, in that order; junction bases with no gene match: 12.